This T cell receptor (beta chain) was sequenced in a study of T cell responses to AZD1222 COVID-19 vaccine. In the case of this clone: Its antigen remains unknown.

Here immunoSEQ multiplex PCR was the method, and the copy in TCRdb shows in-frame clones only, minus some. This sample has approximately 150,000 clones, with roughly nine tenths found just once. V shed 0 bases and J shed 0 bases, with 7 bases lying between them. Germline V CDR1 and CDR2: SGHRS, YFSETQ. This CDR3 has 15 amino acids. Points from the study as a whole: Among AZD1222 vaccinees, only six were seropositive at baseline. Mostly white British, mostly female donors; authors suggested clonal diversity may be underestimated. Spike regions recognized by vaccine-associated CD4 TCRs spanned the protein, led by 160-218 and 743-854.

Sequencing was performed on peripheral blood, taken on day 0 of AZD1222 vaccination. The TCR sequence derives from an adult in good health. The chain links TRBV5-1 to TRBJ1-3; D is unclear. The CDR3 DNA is TGCGCCAGCAGCTTGGAGGGCTTCTCTGGAAACACCATATATTTT. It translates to CASSLEGFSGNTIYF.